The subject of this entry is one TCR beta chain. Its specificity is unknown. Produced via immunoSEQ multiplex PCR; TCRdb's table is partial and in-frame only. There are about 460,000 clones in the sample; around 77% occur only once, and about 12% lies in the top ten. This entry belongs to a study of shared clonotypes between healthy human individuals. Study-wide points: Clonotype sharing among donors was thought likely to change with sequencing depth. Only a few donors were included, so the genetic and exposure-history diversity represented was limited.

There are 16 residues in the CDR3. V was clipped by 0 bases and J by 0 bases, with 7 bases between them. Germline values: CDR1 SGHRS, CDR2 YFSETQ. Source material: PBMCs. The receptor's source is a woman aged 40 to 55 in good health. Some clones in this sample may be carry-over from other donors' samples. This chain links TRBV5-1 with TRBJ2-6; D is unresolved. Written as DNA, the CDR3 is TGCGCCAGCAGCTTGGACGTGCTCTCTGGGGCCAACGTCCTGACTTTC. Amino acid sequence: CASSLDVLSGANVLTF.